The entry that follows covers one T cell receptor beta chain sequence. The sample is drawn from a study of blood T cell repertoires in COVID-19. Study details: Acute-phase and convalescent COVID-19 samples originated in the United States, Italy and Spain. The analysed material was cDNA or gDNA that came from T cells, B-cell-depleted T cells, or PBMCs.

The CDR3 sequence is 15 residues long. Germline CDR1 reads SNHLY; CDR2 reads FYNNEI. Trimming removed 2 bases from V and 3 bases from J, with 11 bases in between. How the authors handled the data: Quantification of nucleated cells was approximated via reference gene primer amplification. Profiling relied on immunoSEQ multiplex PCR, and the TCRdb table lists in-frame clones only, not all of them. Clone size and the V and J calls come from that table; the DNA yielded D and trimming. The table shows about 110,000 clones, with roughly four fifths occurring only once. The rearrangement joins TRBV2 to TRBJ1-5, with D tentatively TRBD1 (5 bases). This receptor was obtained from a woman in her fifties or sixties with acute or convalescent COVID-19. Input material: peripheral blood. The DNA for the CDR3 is TGTGCCAGCAGTGAATCGGGGGATTACAATCAGCCCCAGCATTTT. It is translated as CASSESGDYNQPQHF.